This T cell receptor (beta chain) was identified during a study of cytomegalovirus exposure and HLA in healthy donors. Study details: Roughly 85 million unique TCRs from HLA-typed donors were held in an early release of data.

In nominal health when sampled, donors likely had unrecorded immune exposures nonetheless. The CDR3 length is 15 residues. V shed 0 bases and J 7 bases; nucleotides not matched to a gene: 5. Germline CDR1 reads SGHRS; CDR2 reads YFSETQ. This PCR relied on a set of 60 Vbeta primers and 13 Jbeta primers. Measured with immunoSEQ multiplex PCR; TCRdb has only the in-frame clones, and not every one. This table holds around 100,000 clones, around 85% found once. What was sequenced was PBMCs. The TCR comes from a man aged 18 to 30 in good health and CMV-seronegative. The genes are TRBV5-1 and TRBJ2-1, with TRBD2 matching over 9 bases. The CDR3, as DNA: TGCGCCAGCAGCTTGGTTGGCGGGAGGGCGAATGAGCAGTTCTTC. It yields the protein CASSLVGGRANEQFF.